Listed here are 31 T cell receptor beta chains from one sample, sequenced in a study of cytomegalovirus exposure and HLA in healthy donors. TCRdb keeps only in-frame clones here, not all; method: immunoSEQ multiplex PCR. The sample shows over 75,000 clones, about 85% of them seen only once. Specimen: PBMCs. These receptors were obtained from a young man in good health and CMV-seropositive.

This sequence joins TRBV9 and TRBJ2-2; 12 bases fit TRBD2. Germline assignment: CDR1 SGDLS and CDR2 YYNGEE. The CDR3 is 17 amino acids. V dropped 4 bases and J dropped 8; count of bases not matched to a gene: 12. In DNA form, the CDR3 reads TGTGCCAGCAGCATCAGTCGGACTAGCGGGGATAGGGGGGAGCTGTTTTTT. This translates into CASSISRTSGDRGELFF.

This chain uses TRBV7-9 with TRBJ2-3; perhaps TRBD1 as D (5 bases). Germline-derived CDR1 and CDR2 are SEHNR and FQNEAQ (reference sequence). V shed 0 bases and J shed 1 base, with 11 bases lying between them. This CDR3 is built from 16 residues. Here the CDR3 DNA reads TGTGCCAGCAGCTTAGCAGGGGCCTGGGGCACAGATACGCAGTATTTT. This codes for CASSLAGAWGTDTQYF.

The CDR3 sequence is CASNFGDRGGETQYF. In DNA, the CDR3 is TGTGCCAGCAACTTTGGGGACAGGGGTGGAGAGACCCAGTACTTC. The chain uses TRBV6-1 and TRBJ2-5; 10 positions agree with TRBD1. This CDR3 spans 15 amino acids. Germline CDR1 and CDR2: MNHNS and SASEGT. Trimming removed 7 bases from V and 4 bases from J; junction bases left unmatched: 9.

The CDR3 sequence is CASRGQHYEQYV. The CDR3, as DNA: TGTGCCAGCAGGGGACAGCACTACGAGCAGTACGTC. The rearrangement uses TRBV28 and TRBJ2-7; 7 bases match TRBD1. The CDR3 sequence is 12 residues long. Germline CDR1 is MDHEN and CDR2 is SYDVKM. Unmatched junction bases numbered 2, after V lost 6 bases and J lost 3 bases.

This chain uses TRBV21-1 with TRBJ2-7; the DNA was not used to check the table's D call, TRBD2. TRBV21-1 is recorded as a pseudogene. CDR3 length: 18 residues. CDR3 coding DNA: TGTGCCAGCAGCAAAGTTGCACCGGGACTAGCGGGTCGGTACGAGCAGTACGTC. Translated: CASSKVAPGLAGRYEQYV.

The chain links TRBV28 to TRBJ1-1; possibly TRBD1 for D (5 bases). CDR3 length equals 13 residues. The germline V gene encodes CDR1 MDHEN and CDR2 SYDVKM. V was shortened by 1 base and J by 3 bases, with 6 bases between the two germline ends. CDR3 nucleotides: TGTGCCAGCAGTTTATCGACAGACACTGAAGCTTTCTTT. Its protein product is CASSLSTDTEAFF.

The genes are TRBV5-4 and TRBJ2-1; possible D gene TRBD1, 5 bases. This CDR3 contains 15 residues. The V end was cut by 0 bases, the J end by 0 bases, with 7 bases between. The germline V gene encodes CDR1 SGHNT and CDR2 YYREEE (reference sequence). CDR3 residues: CASSLARASYNEQFF. The CDR3 nucleotides read TGTGCCAGCAGCTTGGCCAGGGCCTCCTACAATGAGCAGTTCTTC.

This clone was recorded a few times. The rearrangement links TRBV6-5 to TRBJ1-1; D possibly corresponds to TRBD1 (5 bases). Trimming left V 1 base short and J 4 bases short, with 7 bases between. CDR3 size: 13 residues. Per the germline V gene, CDR1 is MNHEY and CDR2 is SVGAGI. The CDR3 nucleotides are TGTGCCAGCAGTTACTGGGGGGGCACTGAAGCTTTCTTT. It encodes CASSYWGGTEAFF.

The table lists this clone with a count of one. V is TRBV28 and J is TRBJ2-7, with D possibly TRBD2 on 5 matching bases. This CDR3 is 16 amino acids long. Per the germline V gene, CDR1 is MDHEN and CDR2 is SYDVKM. Trimming removed 2 bases at V and 0 bases at J, with 14 bases between. The CDR3: CASSLLRLGSSYEQYV. In nucleotides, the CDR3 is TGTGCCAGCAGTTTACTTAGGTTGGGGAGCTCCTACGAGCAGTACGTC.

The chain employs TRBV10-3 and TRBJ2-5, with 10 bases aligning to TRBD1. CDR1 and CDR2 from the germline V gene are ENHRY and SYGVKD. The CDR3 extends over 15 amino acids. J gave up 1 base and V 10 bases, and 9 bases lay outside the gene matches. The CDR3: CATGGGQGPQETQYF. The CDR3 DNA is TGTGCCACCGGGGGGGGACAGGGGCCCCAAGAGACCCAGTACTTC.

The J gene is TRBJ1-5, the V gene TRBV13, with a tentative D call TRBD1 (5 bases). CDR3 size: 15 residues. Germline values: CDR1 PRHDT, CDR2 FYEKMQ (reference sequence). Trimming took off 3 bases at V and 0 bases at J, with 9 bases between the two ends. The CDR3, as DNA: TGTGCCAGCAGCTTGGGGCCATCTAGCAATCAGCCCCAGCATTTT. This encodes CASSLGPSSNQPQHF.

The CDR3 spells CASSSGSDFNYGYTF. As DNA, the CDR3 is TGTGCCAGCAGTTCAGGGTCCGATTTTAACTATGGCTACACCTTC. The chain recombines TRBV28 with TRBJ1-2, with D maybe TRBD1 (5 bases). The germline gives CDR1 MDHEN, CDR2 SYDVKM. V was shortened by 4 bases and J by 1 base, with 13 bases between the two germline ends. This CDR3 has 15 amino acids.

This CDR3 is CASTPGDWNTGELFF. The CDR3 nucleotides read TGCGCCAGCACCCCCGGGGACTGGAACACCGGGGAGCTGTTTTTT. The V call is TRBV5-1, the J call TRBJ2-2, with D maybe TRBD2 (6 bases). CDR1 and CDR2 from the germline V gene are SGHRS and YFSETQ. V lost 6 bases and J 1 base, leaving 13 bases between the germline ends. The CDR3 has 15 residues.

The V and J genes are TRBV6-6 and TRBJ2-3, with 7 bases fitting TRBD1. This CDR3 is 15 amino acids long. V dropped 7 bases and J dropped 2; count of bases not matched to a gene: 9. Germline-derived CDR1 and CDR2 are MNHNY and SVGAGI (reference sequence). CDR3 bases: TGTGCCAGCACCGGGACAGACCCGGACACAGATACGCAGTATTTT. Protein product: CASTGTDPDTDTQYF.

This chain joins TRBV6-1 and TRBJ2-2; 7 bases fit TRBD2. Unmatched junction bases numbered 5, after V lost 4 bases and J lost 6 bases. The CDR3 is 14 amino acids. Looked up from germline, CDR1 is MNHNS and CDR2 is SASEGT. The CDR3 DNA is TGTGCCAGCAGTGTGCCGGGAGGATCCGGGGAGCTGTTTTTT. Translation: CASSVPGGSGELFF.

The V gene is TRBV2, the J gene TRBJ2-1; 12 nucleotides agree with TRBD2. Per germline, CDR1 SNHLY and CDR2 FYNNEI. Losses at the gene ends were 3 bases for V and 8 bases for J; bases not matched to a gene: 14. This CDR3 is 18 amino acids long. The chain's CDR3 is CASSDDYPSGREEDEQFF. DNA for the CDR3: TGTGCCAGCAGTGATGATTATCCTAGCGGGAGGGAGGAGGATGAGCAGTTCTTC. Full variable domain (outside the CDR3, taken from reference TRBV2 and TRBJ2-1): EPEVTQTPSHQVTQMGQEVILRCVPISNHLYFYWYRQILGQKVEFLVSFYNNEISEKSEIFDDQFSVERPDGSNFTLKIRSTKLEDSAMYFCASSDDYPSGREEDEQFFGPGTRLTVL.

J is TRBJ2-7 and V is TRBV29-1, with D possibly TRBD1 on 7 matching bases. The CDR3 is 15 residues long. CDR1 is SQVTM and CDR2 is ANQGSEA in the germline V gene. CDR3: CTWDFGQVEIYEQYF. The CDR3 DNA follows: TGCACTTGGGACTTCGGACAGGTGGAGATCTACGAGCAGTACTTC.

J is TRBJ2-4 and V is TRBV7-9; TRBD1 might be the D (7 bases). This CDR3 has 15 residues. CDR1 is SEHNR and CDR2 is FQNEAQ in the germline V gene (reference sequence). Trimming left V 5 bases short and J 5 bases short, with 16 bases between. The CDR3 coding sequence is TGTGCCAGCAGCCTGGGGGCGGGGACAGAAAACATTCAGTACTTC. It is translated as CASSLGAGTENIQYF.

This clone was recorded once. The J gene is TRBJ1-5, the V gene TRBV28, with 7 bases lining up with TRBD1. Germline values: CDR1 MDHEN, CDR2 SYDVKM. The CDR3 totals 15 residues. V was clipped by 2 bases and J by 4 bases; unmatched bases: 5. CDR3 residues: CASSLGSGGNQPQHF. The CDR3 coding sequence is TGTGCCAGCAGTTTAGGGTCAGGGGGGAATCAGCCCCAGCATTTT.

This chain connects TRBV5-1 to TRBJ1-1, with 8 nucleotides matching TRBD1. The CDR3 runs 13 residues. With V trimmed by 1 base and J by 5 bases, 1 base remained unmatched. CDR1 is SGHRS, CDR2 YFSETQ, per germline. The CDR3 DNA reads as TGCGCCAGCAGCTTGTACAGGGGGACTGAAGCTTTCTTT. Translation gives CASSLYRGTEAFF.

This chain uses TRBV7-2 with TRBJ1-1; the D is unclear. Germline assignment: CDR1 SGHTA and CDR2 FQGNSA. CDR3 length: 12 amino acids. The germline V and J ends were trimmed by 4 bases and 6 bases, with 9 bases remaining between them. CDR3 bases: TGTGCCAGCAGCTCCGCGAGTTCTGAAGCTTTCTTT. Translation gives CASSSASSEAFF.

In its sample, this clone was seen a few times. The rearrangement links TRBV10-3 to TRBJ2-7; TRBD1 aligns across 10 bases. CDR3 size: 15 residues. Germline V gene sequence: CDR1 ENHRY, CDR2 SYGVKD. Trimming cost V 7 bases and J 0 bases; bases outside gene matches: 6. CDR3 bases: TGTGCCATCACCGGAGGACAGGGGGGCTCCTACGAGCAGTACTTC. Amino acids: CAITGGQGGSYEQYF.

The chain employs TRBV2 and TRBJ2-7; 10 bases align to TRBD1. Losses at the gene ends were 8 bases for V and 4 bases for J; bases not matched to a gene: 5. Germline V gives CDR1 SNHLY, CDR2 FYNNEI. This CDR3 is 13 amino acids long. The CDR3 region has the DNA TGTGCCAGCGGGACAGGGGTTTGGTACGAGCAGTACGTC. It encodes CASGTGVWYEQYV.

The chain has TRBV5-1 and TRBJ2-5; 8 positions match TRBD1. Germline-derived CDR1 and CDR2 are SGHRS and YFSETQ. The CDR3 is 14 amino acids. The V gene end was trimmed by 5 bases and the J gene end by 5 bases; junction bases not matched to a gene: 8. The CDR3 loop is CASSRQGAKETQYF. In nucleotides, the CDR3 is TGCGCCAGCAGTCGGCAGGGGGCAAAGGAGACCCAGTACTTC. Using reference TRBV5-1 and TRBJ2-5 for the parts outside the CDR3, the full variable domain is KAGVTQTPRYLIKTRGQQVTLSCSPISGHRSVSWYQQTPGQGLQFLFEYFSETQRNKGNFPGRFSGRQFSNSRSEMNVSTLELGDSALYLCASSRQGAKETQYFGPGTRLLVL.

A single count supports this clone. This sequence joins TRBV9 and TRBJ2-7, with 8 nucleotides matching TRBD2. In germline, CDR1 is SGDLS, CDR2 YYNGEE. The CDR3 loop spans 15 amino acids. J was trimmed by 2 bases and V by 0 bases; bases with no gene match: 4. This CDR3 is CASSVAERGTYEQYF. DNA of the CDR3: TGTGCCAGCAGCGTAGCTGAGCGGGGGACCTACGAGCAGTACTTC.

The chain joins TRBV7-3 to TRBJ2-1; possibly TRBD1 for D (6 bases). The CDR3 spans 15 residues. Germline assignment: CDR1 SGHTA and CDR2 FQGTGA. V was trimmed by 1 base and J by 8 bases, leaving 15 bases between them. CDR3 DNA sequence: TGTGCCAGCAGCTTAATGAAAGGGGGTATCGATGAGCAGTTCTTC. This codes for CASSLMKGGIDEQFF.

The chain is built from TRBV19 and TRBJ1-2; no reliable D call. Germline V gene sequence: CDR1 LNHDA, CDR2 SQIVND (reference sequence). V was clipped by 3 bases and J by 1 base, with 6 bases between them. The CDR3 length is 13 residues. The CDR3 coding sequence is TGTGCCAGTAGTATGGAGGGTAACTATGGCTACACCTTC. The encoded protein is CASSMEGNYGYTF.

Notes on this clone: This sample includes further DNA sequences coding for the same CDR3. J is TRBJ2-5 and V is TRBV2, with TRBD2 matching over 8 bases. V dropped 4 bases and J dropped 5; count of bases not matched to a gene: 6. The germline gives CDR1 SNHLY, CDR2 FYNNEI. The CDR3 has 14 residues. CDR3: CASSGTGGGETQYF. The CDR3 region has the DNA TGTGCCAGCAGTGGGACGGGAGGGGGGGAGACCCAGTACTTC.

The chain uses TRBV15 and TRBJ2-7, with 9 nucleotides matching TRBD1. Germline values: CDR1 LNHNV, CDR2 YYDKDF (reference sequence). This CDR3 has 15 residues. Trimming took 1 base from V and 3 from J; bases not matched to a gene: 4. In nucleotides, the CDR3 is TGTGCCACCAGCAGAGTAGGACAGGGGAACTACGAGCAGTACTTC. As protein: CATSRVGQGNYEQYF.

CDR3 DNA: TGCGCCAGCAGCTTGGGAAGGGGCCAAGAGACCCAGTACTTC. The encoded protein is CASSLGRGQETQYF. The chain uses TRBV5-1 and TRBJ2-5; a weak D match, TRBD1 (5 bases). The CDR3 is 14 residues long. Germline assignment: CDR1 SGHRS and CDR2 YFSETQ. Trimming left V 0 bases short and J 1 base short, with 7 bases between.

This clone is judged medium-sized (0.01 to 0.1%). The CDR3 coding sequence is TGTGCCAGCAGTGTGGGGGCGGGGGCCCCAGATACGCAGTATTTT. It translates to CASSVGAGAPDTQYF. The chain carries TRBV6-4 and TRBJ2-3, with D possibly being TRBD2 (7 bases). This CDR3 is built from 15 residues. V lost 4 bases and J lost 4, with 15 bases in between. Germline V gene data show CDR1 as MRHNA and CDR2 as SNTAGT.